This T cell receptor (beta chain) comes out of a study of shared clonotypes between healthy human individuals (dated by TCRdb to 2020 to 2022). Broadly, across the study: The cohort comprised a couple of women and a few men aged 18 to 49 years. For each donor, CD4 naive and CD4 memory were each given three plates, CD8 naive was given two plates, and CD8 memory was given one plate. Blood TCR repertoires of roughly 5 healthy adults were deeply sequenced to estimate repertoire size and the extent of clonotype sharing between individuals. Libraries were prepared and TCR repertoires were sequenced by different laboratories using diverse techniques, in order to increase sequencing depth and limit assay-specific biases. Leukapheresis yielded between about 0.85 and 9 billion PBMCs per donor. General conclusions and limits of the study: Across a few donors, around 5.4% of naive CD4, more than 3% of naive CD8, roughly 2.3% of memory CD4, and roughly 0.41% of memory CD8 clonotypes were shared. Pairwise subsampling indicated that sequencing depth was expected to affect the degree of clonotype sharing among donors. Sampling was limited to blood, and TCR repertoires in tissue likely differ from TCR repertoires in blood. Because the study included only a small number of donors, the genetic and exposure-history diversity represented was limited. Even with the large sequencing depth, rarefaction of the sorted-subset datasets indicated that sequencing was incomplete. Naive subsets generally had larger estimated clonotype richness than memory subsets. Clonotypes shared by all four sorted-subset donors showed higher generation probabilities than non-shared clonotypes.

The donors were healthy, HIV-negative adults who had no recently reported acute infections or vaccinations. Every donor was a Caucasian adult residing in Nashville, Tennessee, USA. CD4+ T cells were enriched through magnetic negative selection, after which naive cells were positively selected on CD45RA and the remaining negative fraction served as the memory subset. After blood collection by leukapheresis, PBMCs were isolated using Ficoll-Histopaque density gradient centrifugation and then cryopreserved in the vapor phase of liquid nitrogen. Analytical flow cytometry was used to check the purity and quantity of every magnetically sorted T cell population. Genomic DNA was isolated from every sorted fraction and measured by UV absorbance on a Nanodrop 2000c. Using the deep immunoSEQ assay, TCR CDR3 regions were amplified from genomic DNA by multiplex PCR. Extracted genomic DNA from each cell subset was distributed evenly across all wells of several immunoSEQ 96-well plates, and each plate was treated as a replicate. For sorted subsets, about 210 ng of genomic DNA, equivalent to 25,000 to 30,000 T cell genomes, went into each replicate PCR. The purified libraries were quantified using a Qubit 3.0 fluorometer, sized with a Bioanalyzer 2100, and then quantified again using the KAPA Library Quantification kit. A separate single-read 150-cycle Illumina NextSeq 550 flow cell was used to sequence each immunoSEQ 96-well plate. Turning to the authors' computational methods: Because the immunoSEQ output included only junctional sequences and no quality scores, the filtering could not be the same as the filtering used for full-length reads. Sequences were annotated with PyIR, a Python wrapper for IgBLAST v1.9, using IMGT germline references to assign V/J genes and CDR3. Reads with weak V/J assignments (E-value above 1e-6), missing CDR3, stop codons, out-of-frame junctions, or ambiguous translated residues were removed. V3J clonotypes were defined as sequences sharing an identical inferred V gene, J gene, and CDR3 amino acid sequence. To compute the percentage overlap between repertoires, the number of shared unique clonotypes was divided by the size of the smaller repertoire. Richness of each repertoire was evaluated using RTK rarefaction, the Chao1 estimator, and Recon v2.1 estimates of unobserved clonotypes. Generation probabilities were computed with OLGA for all TCRbeta clonotypes obtained by the gDNA method from several donors. TCRdb re-hosts the immuneACCESS table, in-frame sequences only. Its copies lack some clones; in the studies checked, an unresolved V gene accounts for under half of them, and the cause for the rest is not known. The DNA was the basis for D and trimming; V, J and clone size are from that table. This sample lists 900,000 to 1,200,000 clones; about 80% were detected once. Around 0.61% of the sample lies in the top ten.

Concerning this clone itself: It has no known antigen specificity. The sample holds no much larger clone one base away, and base qualities are not on file.

The germline V gene (reference sequence) gives CDR1 as MNHEY and CDR2 as SMNVEV. After removal of 6 bases from V and 8 bases from J, the junction retains 7 bases not matched to a gene. Taken from cysteine to phenylalanine, the CDR3 has 14 residues. The entry retains the CDR3 DNA only, 42 bases that are in frame from base 1. This chain is built from TRBV27 and TRBJ1-2; 12 bases in the junction line up with TRBD1. This clonotype originated in a young man in good health. Some clones in this sample may be carry-over from other donors' samples. Sequences were obtained from memory CD4+ T cells from PBMCs. This specimen's cell subset or site label, per the study, means: CD45RA-negative fraction. The DNA reads as follows: TGTGCCAGCAGCCGTGGGGACAGGGGGCGCGGCTACACCTTC. Protein translation: CASSRGDRGRGYTF.